The entry below gives a single T cell receptor (beta chain) sequence along with its context. This specimen belongs to a study of shared clonotypes between healthy human individuals. TCRdb keeps only in-frame clones here, not all; method: immunoSEQ multiplex PCR. The repertoire includes about 2.5 million clones, 85% to 95% of them detected once, and about 0.41% sits in the top ten. Germline V gene sequence: CDR1 SGHTA, CDR2 FQGTGA. Between the trimmed V and J ends, which lost 5 bases and 4 bases, there was a span of 14 bases. The CDR3 sequence is 14 residues long. The TCR comes from a man younger than 35 in good health. Some clones in this sample may be carry-over from other donors' samples. This chain uses TRBV7-3 with TRBJ2-5; no definite D call. Sequenced input: naive CD4+ T cells from PBMCs. Subset reported: CD45RA+ positively selected. The CDR3 nucleotides read TGTGCCAGCAGCCCAGGTTTTTCCGGAGAGACCCAGTACTTC. This translates into CASSPGFSGETQYF.